Reported below is one T cell receptor beta chain. Its antigen is not known. Nashville, Tennessee was home to all donors, who were Caucasian adults. The data belong to a study of shared clonotypes between healthy human individuals. Repertoires were generated with immunoSEQ multiplex PCR, while TCRdb's copy carries only in-frame clones and drops some. The sample contains 2 million to 2.5 million clones, 80% to 95% of which appear only once. The study, taken as a whole, reports: Measured sharing among donors was expected to vary with sequencing depth.

This CDR3 is 16 amino acids long. The V segment lost 0 bases and the J segment 2 bases; nucleotides outside the gene matches: 4. CDR1 SGHTS and CDR2 YDEGEE come from the germline V gene. Source material: naive CD4+ T cells from PBMCs. The subset is: CD45RA+ positively selected. The rearrangement uses TRBV5-8 and TRBJ2-1; 8 bases align to TRBD2. This TCR was recovered from a man aged 18 to 29 in good health. Some clones in this sample may be carry-over from other donors' samples. The CDR3 spells CASSLEPGLAYNEQFF. CDR3 bases: TGTGCCAGCAGCTTGGAACCGGGACTAGCCTACAATGAGCAGTTCTTC.